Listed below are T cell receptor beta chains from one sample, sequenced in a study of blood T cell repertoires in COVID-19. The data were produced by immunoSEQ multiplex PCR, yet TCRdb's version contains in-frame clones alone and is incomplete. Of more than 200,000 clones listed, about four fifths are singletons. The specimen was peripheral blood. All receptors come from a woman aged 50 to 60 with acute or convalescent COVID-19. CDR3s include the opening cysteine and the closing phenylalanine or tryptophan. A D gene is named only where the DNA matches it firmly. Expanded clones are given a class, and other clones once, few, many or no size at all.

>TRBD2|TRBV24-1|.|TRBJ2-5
TGTGCCACCAGTGATTCGGGACTAGCCCAAGAGACCCAGTACTTC
CATSDSGLAQETQYF
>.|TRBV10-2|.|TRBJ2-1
TGCGCCAGCAGTGAAGAGGAGGGTTACAATGAGCAGTTCTTC
CASSEEEGYNEQFF
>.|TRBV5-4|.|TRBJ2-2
TGTGCCAGCAGTCCCGGGACTGTGAACACCGGGGAGCTGTTTTTT
CASSPGTVNTGELFF
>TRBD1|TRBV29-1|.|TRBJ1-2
TGCAGCGTTGAAGATTCTCTAAGGGGGCGTCCATGGGGCTACACCTTC
CSVEDSLRGRPWGYTF
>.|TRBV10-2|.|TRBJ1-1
TGCGCCAGCAATCCCTCAGGAGGGGAGGAAGCTTTCTTT
CASNPSGGEEAFF
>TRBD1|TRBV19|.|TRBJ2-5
TGTGCCAGTGAAGGACAGGGACAAGAGACCCAGTACTTC
CASEGQGQETQYF
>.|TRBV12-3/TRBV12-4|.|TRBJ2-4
TGTGCCACTGGGGGGTGGGGCGAAAACATTCAGTACTTC
CATGGWGENIQYF
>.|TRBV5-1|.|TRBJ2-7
TGCGCCAGCAGAGGGGGAACGGCAAGCTACGAGCAGTACTTC
CASRGGTASYEQYF
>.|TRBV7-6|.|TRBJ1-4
TGTGCCAGCAGCCTGGAGTGGGGGCCTGACGAAAAACTGTTTTTT
CASSLEWGPDEKLFF
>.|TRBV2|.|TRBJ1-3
TGTGCCAGCAGTAACGAAAAGGGGTTCTCTGGAAACACCATATATTTT
CASSNEKGFSGNTIYF
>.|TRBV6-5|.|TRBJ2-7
TGTGCCAGCAGACTGGGCGAGTGGACCTACGAGCAGTACTTC
CASRLGEWTYEQYF
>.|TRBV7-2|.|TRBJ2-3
TGTGCCAGCAGACTCAGGATCCACACAGATACGCAGTATTTT
CASRLRIHTDTQYF
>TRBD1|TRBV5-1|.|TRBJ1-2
TGCGCCAGCAGCCCCGGGACAGGGGAGGCTGGCTACACCTTC
CASSPGTGEAGYTF
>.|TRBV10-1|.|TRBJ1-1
TGCGCCAGCAGTATAGACACTAACACTGAAGCTTTCTTT
CASSIDTNTEAFF
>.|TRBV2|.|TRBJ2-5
TGTGCCAGCAGTGAAGACAGGGCCCAAGAGACCCAGTACTTC
CASSEDRAQETQYF
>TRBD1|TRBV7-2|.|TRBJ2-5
TGTGCCAGCAGCCCCAGGGGGACAGAAGAGACCCAGTACTTC
CASSPRGTEETQYF
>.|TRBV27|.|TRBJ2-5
TGTGCCAGCAGTAGGGGAAGGGTTGGGACCCAGTACTTC
CASSRGRVGTQYF
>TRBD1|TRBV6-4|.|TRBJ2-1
TGTGCCAGCAGTGACTCGGCAGGGGGCTACAATGAGCAGTTCTTC
CASSDSAGGYNEQFF
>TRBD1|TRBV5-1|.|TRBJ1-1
TGCGCCAGCAGCGCGGACAGGCTGAACACTGAAGCTTTCTTT
CASSADRLNTEAFF
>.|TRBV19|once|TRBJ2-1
TGTGCCAGTAGTCCCTCCCCCAGGGTCCGGTACAATGAGCAGTTCTTC
CASSPSPRVRYNEQFF
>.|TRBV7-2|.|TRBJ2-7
TGTGCCAGCAGCCTCGGAGGGGGGGTTGGCGAGCAGTACTTC
CASSLGGGVGEQYF
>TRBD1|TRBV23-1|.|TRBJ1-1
TGCGCCAGCAGTCAATCCCTGGACAGGAGGAACACTGAAGCTTTCTTT
CASSQSLDRRNTEAFF
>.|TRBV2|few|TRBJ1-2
TGTGCCAGCAGTGCGACAACTTATGGCTACACCTTC
CASSATTYGYTF
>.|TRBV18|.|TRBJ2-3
TGTGCCAGCTCGTCGGAGAGGGTGACAGATACGCAGTATTTT
CASSSERVTDTQYF
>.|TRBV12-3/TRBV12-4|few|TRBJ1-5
TGTGCCAGCAGTGGGTCCGGGGATCAGCCCCAGCATTTT
CASSGSGDQPQHF
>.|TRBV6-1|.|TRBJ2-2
TGTGCCAGCAGTGATTTGCGACTATCCGGGGAGCTGTTTTTT
CASSDLRLSGELFF
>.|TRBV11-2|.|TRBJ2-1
TGTGCCAGCAGCTGGCTCAGTGAGCAGTTCTTC
CASSWLSEQFF
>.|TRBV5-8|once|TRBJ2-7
TGTGCCAGCCGCGAGGCCCACGAGCAGTACTTC
CASREAHEQYF
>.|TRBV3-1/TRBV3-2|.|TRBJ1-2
TGTGCCAGCAGCCCCCTAAGCGAAACGGGCTACACCTTC
CASSPLSETGYTF
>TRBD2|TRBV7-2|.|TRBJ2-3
TGTGCCAGCAGCTTAGACCCTAGCGGAAGAGGGTCCGATACGCAGTATTTT
CASSLDPSGRGSDTQYF
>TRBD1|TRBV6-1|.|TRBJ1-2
TGTGCCAGCAGCTCCGGGACAGCTAACTATGGCTACACCTTC
CASSSGTANYGYTF
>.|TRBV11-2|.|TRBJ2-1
TGTGCCAGCAGCGGACTACGAATGAAAAACAATGAGCAGTTCTTC
CASSGLRMKNNEQFF
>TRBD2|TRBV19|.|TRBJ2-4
TGTGCCAGTAGTATCGGCGGGGGACTAATAAACATTCAGTACTTC
CASSIGGGLINIQYF
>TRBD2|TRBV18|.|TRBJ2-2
TGTGCCAGCCAAGCGGGAGCCAACACCGGGGAGCTGTTTTTT
CASQAGANTGELFF
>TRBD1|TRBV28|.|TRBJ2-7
TGTGCCAGCTATCGACAGGGCTTAACCTACGAGCAGTACTTC
CASYRQGLTYEQYF